A selection of T cell receptor beta chains follows, all from one sample in a study of T cell responses to AZD1222 COVID-19 vaccine. Libraries were prepared by immunoSEQ multiplex PCR; TCRdb keeps only in-frame clonotypes and omits some of them. In the table there are approximately 110,000 clones, more than 80% of which are singletons. The input for sequencing was peripheral blood, taken on day 0 of AZD1222 vaccination. The receptor source for this set is an adult in good health. Both conserved end residues are trimmed from each CDR3. A D gene is named only where the DNA matches it firmly. Not all rows give a size; the values are once, few, many and, for expanded clones, a class.

cdr3_aa	v_call	clone_size	d_call
SVYLSGAYEKLF	TRBV29-1	NA	NA
AWSPSPYEQY	TRBV30	NA	NA
ASSLVPDISTDTQY	TRBV7-9	NA	NA
ASRHRGDSWNTEAF	TRBV7-8	NA	TRBD1
ASSLGQGQETQY	TRBV5-1	NA	NA
ASSAGTVHEKLF	TRBV28	few	TRBD1
ASSIGTSGRSEQF	TRBV19	NA	TRBD2
ASSLSLAGAYNEQF	TRBV19	NA	NA
ASSVGSYNEQF	TRBV11-2	NA	NA
AWSVEGYNSPLH	TRBV30	NA	NA
ATRGLYEQY	TRBV6-5	once	TRBD1
ASSEMDATDTQY	TRBV28	NA	NA
ASSIDPGSNSPLH	TRBV19	NA	NA
ASSLWGLAGGLEQY	TRBV27	NA	TRBD2
ASSHSREEQF	TRBV4-1	once	NA
ASSLLP	TRBV7-6	NA	NA
ASTGPGRAVHEQY	TRBV28	NA	NA
SVGGQAAGYEQY	TRBV29-1	NA	TRBD1
ASKGVDTQY	TRBV19	NA	NA
ASTLTGEGGIRTANTGELF	TRBV27	NA	TRBD2
ASSLKGLVSGANVLT	TRBV23-1	NA	NA
ASKVAGALTDTQY	TRBV2	NA	TRBD2
ASSYPVVGPVNTEAF	TRBV6-2/TRBV6-3	NA	NA
ASSPNVGQPAGLNYGYT	TRBV4-2	NA	NA
ASSPESGGTEAF	TRBV7-6	once	NA
ASSSRGGTEAF	TRBV6-2/TRBV6-3	NA	NA
ASSWTDGNTIY	TRBV7-2	NA	NA
ASRKGADTDTQY	TRBV10-1	NA	NA
ASSPMTYEQY	TRBV18	NA	NA
ASSSGPANEQF	TRBV7-3	NA	NA
ASSQDSGRASEQF	TRBV3-1/TRBV3-2	NA	TRBD2
ASSLVPGSSYEQY	TRBV7-2	NA	NA
SASSVTGNTIY	TRBV20-1	NA	NA
ASSLVGGGENTIY	TRBV7-2	NA	TRBD1
ASSPSRQPNTEAF	TRBV18	NA	NA
ASSHTDSNQPQH	TRBV6-5	NA	NA
ASSRGVRGQGYNQPQH	TRBV28	NA	TRBD1
ASSLGQGPSYEQY	TRBV7-8	NA	NA
ASSTGQGLGSPLH	TRBV5-4	NA	TRBD1
ASSYSKTGTYNEQF	TRBV6-5	NA	NA
AIRTTPGQGIGDGYT	TRBV10-3	NA	TRBD1
ASSQGTGDWDEQY	TRBV4-1	NA	TRBD1
TSSRVPF	TRBV1	NA	NA
ASRTGMIDEKLF	TRBV28	NA	NA
ASSILGIKPEYGYT	TRBV28	NA	NA
ASSRGQGAYNEQF	TRBV14	NA	TRBD1
ATSDSAGVVNEQF	TRBV24-1	NA	TRBD2
ASSYSGQGGGYT	TRBV6-5	NA	TRBD1
AWSVSRTSGRTDTQY	TRBV30	once	TRBD2
AWSRGTEAF	TRBV30	NA	NA
ASSEETVGGNEQF	TRBV6-1	NA	NA
ASSPMGGMTGVVSDTQY	TRBV7-2	NA	NA
ASSWTGANQPQH	TRBV6-5	NA	TRBD1
ATSDQISGNTIY	TRBV15	NA	NA
AWRPPDRVRGYT	TRBV30	NA	TRBD1
ASTSLRSSYEQY	TRBV27	NA	NA
ASSAGLDRSNSPLH	TRBV9	NA	NA
ASRDPRGPGNTIY	TRBV6-5	NA	NA
SASRGYGYT	TRBV20-1	NA	NA